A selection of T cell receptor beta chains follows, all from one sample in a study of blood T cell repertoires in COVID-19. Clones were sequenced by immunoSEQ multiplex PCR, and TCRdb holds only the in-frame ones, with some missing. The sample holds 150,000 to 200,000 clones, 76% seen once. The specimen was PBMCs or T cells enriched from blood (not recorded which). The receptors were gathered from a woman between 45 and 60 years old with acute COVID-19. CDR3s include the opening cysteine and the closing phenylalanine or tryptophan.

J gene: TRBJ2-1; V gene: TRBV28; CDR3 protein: CASREDSSYNEQFF
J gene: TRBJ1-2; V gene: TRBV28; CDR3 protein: CASHATYNYGYTF
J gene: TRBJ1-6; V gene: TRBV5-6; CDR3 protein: CASSLEALDSPLHF
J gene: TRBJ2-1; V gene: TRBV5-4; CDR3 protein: CASSHIPSYNEQFF
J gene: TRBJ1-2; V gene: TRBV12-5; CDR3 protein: CASGPGTGGGYTF
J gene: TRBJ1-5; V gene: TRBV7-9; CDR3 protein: CASSSVTGINQPQHF
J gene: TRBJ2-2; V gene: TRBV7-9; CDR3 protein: CASSLEVIAGVGPGGELFF
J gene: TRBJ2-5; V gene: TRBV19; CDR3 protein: CASSNRGGQETQYF
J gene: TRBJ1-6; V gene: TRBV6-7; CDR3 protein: CASSYSEDRGPNMDSPLHF
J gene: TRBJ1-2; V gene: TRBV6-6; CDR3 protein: CASSHSGQGAGGYTF
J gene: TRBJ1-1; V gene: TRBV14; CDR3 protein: CASSPWTGAEERAFF
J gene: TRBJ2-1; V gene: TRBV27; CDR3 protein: CASSSGLAGGPSYNEQFF
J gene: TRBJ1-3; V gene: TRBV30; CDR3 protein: CAWSRDRGSGNTIYF
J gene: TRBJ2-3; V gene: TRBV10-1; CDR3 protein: CASAGSTDTQYF
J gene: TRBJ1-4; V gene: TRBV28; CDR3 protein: CASSLWGQGEEKLFF
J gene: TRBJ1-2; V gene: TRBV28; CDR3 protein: CASSRGGTVIYGYTF
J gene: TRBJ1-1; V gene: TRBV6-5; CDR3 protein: CASSPVGVRGKGAFF
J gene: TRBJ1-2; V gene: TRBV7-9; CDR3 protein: CASRPTGWFDGYTF
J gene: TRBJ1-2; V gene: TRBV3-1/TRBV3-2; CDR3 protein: CASSQQTGDYGYTF
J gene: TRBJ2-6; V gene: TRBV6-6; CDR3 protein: CASSQTGDRERAFGANVLTF
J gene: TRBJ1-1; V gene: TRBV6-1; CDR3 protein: CASSDPPTASTRMNTEAFF
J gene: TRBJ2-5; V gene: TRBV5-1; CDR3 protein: CASSFRQGALQETQYF
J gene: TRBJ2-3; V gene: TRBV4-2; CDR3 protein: CASSLPTRGEEHRYAVGSF
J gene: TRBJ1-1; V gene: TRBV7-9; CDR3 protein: CASSILRVGGGSEAFF
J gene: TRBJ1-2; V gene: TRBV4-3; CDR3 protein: CASSQDLLGVPYGYTF
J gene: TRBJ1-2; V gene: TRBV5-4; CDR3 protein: CASSSIRDRVGVYTF
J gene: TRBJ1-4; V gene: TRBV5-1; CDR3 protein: CASSLDGLRGEKLFF
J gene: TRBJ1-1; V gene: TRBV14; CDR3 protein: CASSLNRGKAEAFF
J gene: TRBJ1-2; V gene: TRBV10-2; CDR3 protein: CAVDRGASHGYTF
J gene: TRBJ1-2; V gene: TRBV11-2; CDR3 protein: CASSPGQGYGYTF
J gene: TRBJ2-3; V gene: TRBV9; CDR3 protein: CASSVRLADTDTQYF